The 9 T cell receptor beta chains reported below all come from one sample, sequenced in a study of OX40 agonist ivuxolimab in advanced cancers. Sequencing used immunoSEQ multiplex PCR; TCRdb keeps in-frame clones, though not all of them. This sample has some 80,000 clones, with more than 75% found just once. The material sequenced was CD4+ or CD8+ T cells sorted from blood, taken in a trial of the OX40 agonist ivuxolimab. The origin of the receptors is an adult with an advanced solid tumor such as melanoma, head and neck, liver or kidney cancer.

The chain joins TRBV7-9 to TRBJ1-4, with D possibly TRBD1 on 5 matching bases. Between the trimmed V and J ends, which lost 1 base and 5 bases, there was a span of 11 bases. The CDR3 sequence is 15 residues long. Germline V lookup: CDR1 SEHNR, CDR2 FQNEAQ (reference sequence). The CDR3 bases are TGTGCCAGCAGCTTAGGAGGGGCTCTGAATGAAAAACTGTTTTTT. It is translated as CASSLGGALNEKLFF.

The rearrangement links TRBV2 to TRBJ1-4; D possibly corresponds to TRBD1 (6 bases). The ends were cut back, 3 bases at V and 7 bases at J, with 12 bases in the middle. The CDR3 runs to 14 residues. Germline V lookup: CDR1 SNHLY, CDR2 FYNNEI. DNA of the CDR3: TGTGCCAGCAGTGAGCAGGGGTTGACTGAAAAACTGTTTTTT. It is translated as CASSEQGLTEKLFF.

This clone was detected once. The J gene is TRBJ2-5, the V gene TRBV11-3; 9 nucleotides align to TRBD1. Germline CDR1 reads SGHNT; CDR2 reads YENEEA. V dropped 4 bases and J dropped 0; count of bases not matched to a gene: 6. The CDR3 sequence is 16 residues long. The CDR3 coding sequence is TGTGCCAGCAGCTCCCGGACAGGGGTGGACCAAGAGACCCAGTACTTC. This gives the protein CASSSRTGVDQETQYF.

CDR3 DNA: TGTGCCAGCAGCTTAGCGGGAGGATGGGAGACCCAGTACTTC. Translating gives CASSLAGGWETQYF. This sequence joins TRBV5-4 and TRBJ2-5, with 9 bases that match TRBD2. Germline V gene sequence: CDR1 SGHNT, CDR2 YYREEE (reference sequence). V trimming: 2 bases; J trimming: 5 bases; junction bases outside the gene matches: 4. This CDR3 has 14 residues.

This rearrangement joins TRBV10-3 to TRBJ1-2; tentative D call: TRBD1 (5 bases). The CDR3 sequence is 16 residues long. Trimming left V 3 bases short and J 6 bases short, with 20 bases between. CDR1 is ENHRY and CDR2 is SYGVKD in the germline V gene. The CDR3 reads CAISDDLGQGINGYTF. The DNA for the CDR3 is TGTGCCATCAGTGACGACTTGGGGCAGGGTATTAATGGCTACACCTTC.

The CDR3 loop reads CASSPYRDRVAGELFF. The CDR3 DNA sequence: TGTGCCAGCAGCCCTTACAGGGACAGGGTGGCCGGGGAGCTGTTTTTT. The chain joins TRBV5-8 to TRBJ2-2; 9 positions match TRBD1. Germline V lookup: CDR1 SGHTS, CDR2 YDEGEE. With 4 bases clipped from V and 6 bases from J, the junction kept 10 bases outside the gene matches. The CDR3 consists of 16 residues.

This clone was found once. This chain connects TRBV5-5 to TRBJ2-7; 11 bases agree with TRBD2. Germline assignment: CDR1 SGHKS and CDR2 YYEKEE (reference sequence). The J segment lost 0 bases and the V segment lost 2 bases, leaving 7 bases of the junction unmatched. This CDR3 comprises 17 residues. The CDR3 is CASSFGLAGINSYEQYF. The DNA for the CDR3 is TGTGCCAGCAGCTTTGGACTAGCGGGTATTAACTCCTACGAGCAGTACTTC.

This clone was seen only once. This sequence joins TRBV11-2 and TRBJ2-1, with D unresolved. The CDR3 runs to 15 residues. The V gene lost 0 bases and the J gene lost 2 bases, with 8 bases spanning the gap. Germline assignment: CDR1 SGHAT and CDR2 FQNNGV. DNA of the CDR3: TGTGCCAGCAGCTTAGATACTTTCCCCTACAATGAGCAGTTCTTC. This gives the protein CASSLDTFPYNEQFF. The variable domain in full, with the rest retrieved from reference TRBV11-2 and TRBJ2-1, is EAGVAQSPRYKIIEKRQSVAFWCNPISGHATLYWYQQILGQGPKLLIQFQNNGVVDDSQLPKDRFSAERLKGVDSTLKIQPAKLEDSAVYLCASSLDTFPYNEQFFGPGTRLTVL.

This sequence joins TRBV30 and TRBJ2-1; 10 bases fit TRBD1. Per the germline V gene, CDR1 is GTSNPN and CDR2 is SVGIG (reference sequence). V gave up 3 bases and J gave up 6 bases; unmatched junction bases: 11. The CDR3 runs to 16 residues. The DNA of the CDR3 is TGTGCCTGGAGGGCCAGGGGACAGGGGACCTCCAATGAGCAGTTCTTC. This codes for CAWRARGQGTSNEQFF.